Sequencing of this T cell receptor (beta chain) was carried out in a study of response to subunit inactivated influenza vaccine. The study, taken as a whole, reports: With each seasonal influenza vaccination, the authors suggested, few new T cells are recruited.

MiXCR was run by TCRdb on the RT-PCR reads, yielding one entry per CDR3 protein. The sample consists of about 500,000 distinct CDR3 sequences, under 8.5% of them appearing once. This clonotype was counted only a few times. Its target is not known. The receptor was isolated from a man aged 45 to 70 who received an inactivated influenza vaccine. Material: PBMCs from blood, obtained less than 30 months after vaccination.

CDR3 coding DNA: TGTGCCATCAACCCCGAGGGTGGGAGCTATGGCTACACCTTC. Translation gives CAINPEGGSYGYTF. The V and J genes are TRBV10-3 and TRBJ1-2; D remains ambiguous. CDR1 is ENHRY and CDR2 is SYGVKD in the germline V gene. CDR3 length equals 14 residues. Trimming removed 7 bases from V and 4 bases from J, with 16 bases in between.